The next 7 T cell receptor beta chains were all read from a single sample in a study of cytomegalovirus exposure and HLA in healthy donors. The PCR had 60 Vbeta and 13 Jbeta primers. The data were produced by immunoSEQ multiplex PCR, yet TCRdb's version contains in-frame clones alone and is incomplete. Of about 190,000 clones listed, around 90% are singletons. The sequenced sample consisted of PBMCs. These receptors were taken from a woman between 18 and 29 years old in good health and CMV-seronegative.

J is TRBJ2-3 and V is TRBV19; 12 bases align to TRBD1. Looked up from germline, CDR1 is LNHDA and CDR2 is SQIVND (reference sequence). The CDR3 sequence is 15 residues long. The ends lost 7 bases at V and 5 bases at J; junction bases unmatched: 7. The CDR3 bases are TGTGCCAGTACCCTAGGGGACAGGGGGCGAGATACGCAGTATTTT. This encodes CASTLGDRGRDTQYF.

This clone was counted once. The chain is built from TRBV27 and TRBJ2-1, with TRBD2 as a possible D gene (6 bases). This CDR3 is built from 14 residues. Germline CDR1 reads MNHEY; CDR2 reads SMNVEV (reference sequence). V shed 2 bases and J shed 8 bases, with 13 bases lying between them. CDR3 in amino acids: CASSLEVAEDEQFF. The CDR3 DNA reads TGTGCCAGCAGTTTAGAGGTAGCGGAGGATGAGCAGTTCTTC.

The table lists this clone with a count of one. The rearrangement uses TRBV9 and TRBJ2-7; TRBD1 might be the D (7 bases). CDR3 length equals 14 residues. Germline V gene lookup returns CDR1 SGDLS and CDR2 YYNGEE. The ends were cut back, 4 bases at V and 0 bases at J, with 11 bases in the middle. The CDR3 loop is CASSQGGSSYEQYF. The DNA for the CDR3 is TGTGCCAGCAGCCAGGGGGGTTCCTCCTACGAGCAGTACTTC.

The chain carries TRBV15 and TRBJ2-7; D is possibly TRBD2 (5 bases). This CDR3 has 14 residues. CDR1 is LNHNV, CDR2 YYDKDF, per germline (reference sequence). The V end lost 0 bases, the J end lost 4 bases, and 10 bases lay between the germline ends. The CDR3 sequence: CATSRDRRGYEQYF. In DNA, the CDR3 is TGTGCCACCAGCAGAGATCGTCGGGGATACGAGCAGTACTTC.

This CDR3 reads CASSLRNTGELFF. CDR3 sequence (DNA): TGTGCCAGCAGTTTACGGAACACCGGGGAGCTGTTTTTT. This chain links TRBV28 with TRBJ2-2; D ambiguous. Germline lookup yields CDR1 MDHEN and CDR2 SYDVKM. This CDR3 region has 13 residues. V lost 2 bases, J lost 1 base, and 2 bases lay in between.

The rearrangement uses TRBV6-5 and TRBJ1-2; 8 nucleotides agree with TRBD1. The V gene end was trimmed by 0 bases and the J gene end by 8 bases; junction bases not matched to a gene: 5. The CDR3 length is 14 residues. Germline CDR1 is MNHEY and CDR2 is SVGAGI. Here the CDR3 DNA reads TGTGCCAGCAGTTACTCGAGGGCAGGGGGCGGCTACACCTTC. It is translated as CASSYSRAGGGYTF.

This clone was recorded only once. The chain has TRBV7-9 and TRBJ1-6; TRBD1 agrees at 10 bases. The germline V gene has CDR1 SEHNR and CDR2 FQNEAQ (reference sequence). The CDR3 runs 14 residues. V trimming: 7 bases; J trimming: 7 bases; junction bases outside the gene matches: 4. The CDR3 DNA sequence: TGTGCCAGCACCCCGGGACAGGGGAATTCACCCCTCCACTTT. The encoded protein is CASTPGQGNSPLHF.